This is a list of T cell receptor beta chains from one sample in a study of regulatory T cells in long-lasting Graves disease. TCRdb recomputed calls from the multiplex PCR reads with MiXCR, one row per CDR3 protein. There are approximately 560,000 distinct CDR3 sequences in the sample; about 16% occur only once, and approximately 12% lies in the top ten. The data also belong to a second study, concerning T cells in Graves' hyperthyroidism and ophthalmopathy.

The input for sequencing was peripheral blood mononuclear cells (PBMCs), taken at new diagnosis, from a patient treated with antithyroid drugs. The receptors were sampled from a man younger than 35 with Graves disease. The CDR3 runs from the conserved cysteine through the conserved F or W. Fields, in order: clone size, V gene, D gene, J gene, CDR3 protein, CDR3 DNA. The D gene is left open where the match is weak. A clone size is listed for some rows: how often the clone was seen (once, few, many), or a class if it is expanded.

clone size: -
V gene: TRBV7-9
D gene: -
J gene: TRBJ1-5
CDR3 protein: CASSLGGAEVLQPQHF
CDR3 DNA: TGTGCCAGCAGCTTAGGCGGGGCAGAGGTGCTTCAGCCCCAGCATTTT

clone size: -
V gene: TRBV28
D gene: -
J gene: TRBJ2-7
CDR3 protein: CATSGYEQYF
CDR3 DNA: TGTGCCACCAGCGGCTACGAGCAGTACTTC

clone size: many
V gene: TRBV7-9
D gene: -
J gene: TRBJ2-1
CDR3 protein: CASSLASRGLRGDEQFF
CDR3 DNA: TGTGCCAGCAGCTTAGCGTCGCGCGGCTTGCGAGGCGATGAGCAGTTCTTC

clone size: many
V gene: TRBV7-2
D gene: TRBD1
J gene: TRBJ1-1
CDR3 protein: CASSFAGGNSEAFF
CDR3 DNA: TGTGCCAGCAGCTTCGCAGGGGGCAACTCTGAAGCTTTCTTT

clone size: many
V gene: TRBV4-2
D gene: -
J gene: TRBJ1-1
CDR3 protein: CASSQDLGDGNTEAFF
CDR3 DNA: TGTGCCAGCAGCCAAGATCTCGGGGATGGGAACACTGAAGCTTTCTTT

clone size: many
V gene: TRBV12-3/TRBV12-4
D gene: TRBD1
J gene: TRBJ1-2
CDR3 protein: CASSPGDSKNYGYTF
CDR3 DNA: TGTGCCAGCAGTCCTGGGGACAGCAAAAACTATGGCTACACCTTC

clone size: few
V gene: TRBV19
D gene: -
J gene: TRBJ1-5
CDR3 protein: CASSMEYPSNQPQHF
CDR3 DNA: TGTGCCAGTAGTATGGAATACCCTAGCAATCAGCCCCAGCATTTT

clone size: -
V gene: TRBV6-2/TRBV6-3
D gene: -
J gene: TRBJ1-2
CDR3 protein: CASSSQARAVIYGYTF
CDR3 DNA: TGTGCCAGCAGTTCTCAGGCCAGGGCGGTTATCTATGGCTACACCTTC

clone size: many
V gene: TRBV11-2
D gene: TRBD2
J gene: TRBJ2-7
CDR3 protein: CASSLARGRIYEQYF
CDR3 DNA: TGTGCCAGCAGCTTAGCTCGCGGGAGAATCTACGAGCAGTACTTC

clone size: -
V gene: TRBV27
D gene: -
J gene: TRBJ2-5
CDR3 protein: CASSLSGSETQYF
CDR3 DNA: TGTGCCAGCAGTTTATCGGGTTCGGAGACCCAGTACTTC

clone size: many
V gene: TRBV28
D gene: -
J gene: TRBJ2-7
CDR3 protein: CASSKQGLGQYF
CDR3 DNA: TGTGCCAGCAGTAAACAGGGTTTAGGGCAGTACTTC

clone size: -
V gene: TRBV25-1
D gene: -
J gene: TRBJ1-1
CDR3 protein: CASVRAGNTEAFF
CDR3 DNA: TGTGCCAGCGTGAGGGCAGGGAACACTGAAGCTTTCTTT

clone size: many
V gene: TRBV5-6
D gene: TRBD2
J gene: TRBJ2-7
CDR3 protein: CASSRAGDGSYEQYF
CDR3 DNA: TGTGCCAGCAGCCGAGCGGGAGATGGGTCCTACGAGCAGTACTTC

clone size: few
V gene: TRBV27
D gene: TRBD1
J gene: TRBJ1-1
CDR3 protein: CASSPWDRDTEAFF
CDR3 DNA: TGTGCCAGCAGTCCCTGGGACAGGGACACTGAAGCTTTCTTT

clone size: many
V gene: TRBV28
D gene: -
J gene: TRBJ2-7
CDR3 protein: CASSRDRYYEQYF
CDR3 DNA: TGTGCCAGCAGTCGCGACCGATACTACGAGCAGTACTTC

clone size: many
V gene: TRBV11-2
D gene: -
J gene: TRBJ2-2
CDR3 protein: CASSPFDLPTGELFF
CDR3 DNA: TGTGCCAGCAGCCCCTTTGACTTACCCACCGGGGAGCTGTTTTTT

clone size: -
V gene: TRBV3-1
D gene: TRBD1
J gene: TRBJ2-1
CDR3 protein: CASSQWTGQYNEQFF
CDR3 DNA: TGTGCCAGCAGCCAGTGGACAGGGCAATACAATGAGCAGTTCTTC

clone size: many
V gene: TRBV20-1
D gene: TRBD1
J gene: TRBJ2-7
CDR3 protein: CSATSRGPNEQYF
CDR3 DNA: TGCAGTGCTACCTCAAGGGGGCCGAACGAGCAGTACTTC

clone size: many
V gene: TRBV11-2
D gene: TRBD2
J gene: TRBJ2-7
CDR3 protein: CASSFREDYEQYF
CDR3 DNA: TGTGCCAGCAGCTTCCGGGAGGACTACGAGCAGTACTTC

clone size: many
V gene: TRBV19
D gene: TRBD1
J gene: TRBJ2-5
CDR3 protein: CASSPPTGDQETQYF
CDR3 DNA: TGTGCCAGTAGCCCCCCGACAGGGGACCAAGAGACCCAGTACTTC

clone size: -
V gene: TRBV14
D gene: TRBD2
J gene: TRBJ2-1
CDR3 protein: CASSHGVAGLNEQFF
CDR3 DNA: TGTGCCAGCAGCCACGGGGTAGCGGGGCTCAATGAGCAGTTCTTC

clone size: few
V gene: TRBV20-1
D gene: TRBD2
J gene: TRBJ2-7
CDR3 protein: CSAVNLLAGSYEQYF
CDR3 DNA: TGCAGTGCCGTTAACTTACTAGCGGGAAGCTACGAGCAGTACTTC

clone size: -
V gene: TRBV7-8
D gene: TRBD2
J gene: TRBJ2-7
CDR3 protein: CASSAGLADSSYEQYF
CDR3 DNA: TGTGCCAGCAGCGCAGGACTAGCGGACAGCTCCTACGAGCAGTACTTC

clone size: few
V gene: TRBV5-1
D gene: TRBD2
J gene: TRBJ2-7
CDR3 protein: CASSWGTSDYEQYF
CDR3 DNA: TGCGCCAGCAGCTGGGGGACTAGCGACTACGAGCAGTACTTC

clone size: many
V gene: TRBV2
D gene: TRBD1
J gene: TRBJ2-7
CDR3 protein: CASSEFRDSLGYEQYF
CDR3 DNA: TGTGCCAGCAGTGAGTTTCGGGACAGCTTAGGCTACGAGCAGTACTTC

clone size: many
V gene: TRBV20-1
D gene: -
J gene: TRBJ1-1
CDR3 protein: CSARQGLNTEAFF
CDR3 DNA: TGCAGTGCTAGACAGGGACTGAACACTGAAGCTTTCTTT

clone size: -
V gene: TRBV11-3
D gene: TRBD2
J gene: TRBJ2-2
CDR3 protein: CASSLEGLDSNTGELFF
CDR3 DNA: TGTGCCAGCAGCTTAGAGGGACTAGACTCCAACACCGGGGAGCTGTTTTTT

clone size: -
V gene: TRBV7-9
D gene: TRBD2
J gene: TRBJ2-3
CDR3 protein: CATTSGRSDTQYF
CDR3 DNA: TGTGCTACGACTAGCGGGAGATCAGATACGCAGTATTTT

clone size: many
V gene: TRBV30
D gene: -
J gene: TRBJ1-1
CDR3 protein: CAWTRQENTEAFF
CDR3 DNA: TGTGCCTGGACAAGACAGGAGAACACTGAAGCTTTCTTT

clone size: many
V gene: TRBV5-1
D gene: TRBD2
J gene: TRBJ2-4
CDR3 protein: CASSLPGGIQYF
CDR3 DNA: TGCGCCAGCAGCTTGCCGGGGGGCATTCAGTACTTC

clone size: -
V gene: TRBV6-1
D gene: TRBD1
J gene: TRBJ2-3
CDR3 protein: CASTADRGTDTQYF
CDR3 DNA: TGTGCCAGCACCGCGGACAGGGGCACAGATACGCAGTATTTT

clone size: few
V gene: TRBV25-1
D gene: -
J gene: TRBJ1-4
CDR3 protein: CASSEYTRGGSNEKLFF
CDR3 DNA: TGTGCCAGCAGTGAATATACCCGGGGCGGGTCGAATGAAAAACTGTTTTTT

clone size: -
V gene: TRBV9
D gene: -
J gene: TRBJ2-1
CDR3 protein: CASSVAPGSYNEQFF
CDR3 DNA: TGTGCCAGCAGCGTAGCTCCAGGCTCCTACAATGAGCAGTTCTTC

clone size: -
V gene: TRBV25-1
D gene: TRBD2
J gene: TRBJ2-1
CDR3 protein: CASSPSGRALPNEQFF
CDR3 DNA: TGTGCCAGCAGTCCTAGCGGGAGGGCCCTTCCGAATGAGCAGTTCTTC

clone size: few
V gene: TRBV7-6
D gene: TRBD2
J gene: TRBJ2-1
CDR3 protein: CASSGPLAGVNEQFF
CDR3 DNA: TGTGCCAGCAGCGGTCCGCTAGCGGGAGTGAATGAGCAGTTCTTC

clone size: -
V gene: TRBV6-1
D gene: TRBD2
J gene: TRBJ2-1
CDR3 protein: CASSVTSGSFYEQFF
CDR3 DNA: TGTGCCAGCAGTGTGACTAGCGGGAGTTTCTACGAGCAGTTCTTC